This T cell receptor (beta chain) was sequenced during a study of post-analysis software for immune sequencing data. Study-level background: Courses of disease covered relapsing-remitting, secondary progressive and progressive-relapsing multiple sclerosis.

Study-wide findings and caveats: There was significantly lower normalized Chao1 diversity in multiple sclerosis patients than in controls.

The TCR beta cDNA libraries carried unique molecular identifiers. TCRdb re-called the PCR reads with MiXCR, one entry per CDR3 protein. This sample has fewer than 700,000 distinct CDR3 sequences, with about 44% found just once. To note about this clonotype: What it binds is not known.

The specimen sequenced was blood. The clonotype comes from a girl aged 5-17 years with multiple sclerosis.

CDR3 amino acids: CSAIRQQTNEKLFF. DNA for the CDR3: TGCAGTGCTATAAGACAGCAGACTAATGAAAAACTGTTTTTT. V usage is TRBV20-1 and J usage is TRBJ1-4; TRBD1 is a possible D gene (5 bases). V was clipped by 4 bases and J by 2 bases, with 11 bases between them. In germline, CDR1 is DFQATT, CDR2 SNEGSKA (reference sequence). This CDR3 comprises 14 residues.